A single count supports the clone carrying this T cell receptor (beta chain). This CDR3 has 14 amino acids. From germline, CDR1 is SGHRS and CDR2 YFSETQ. V shed 4 bases, J shed 4 bases, and the junction held 5 bases outside the gene matches. The entry originates in a study of CD8 T cells in Susac syndrome. Reverse transcription of roughly 0.5 to 1 ug RNA used random hexamers. TCR beta CDR3 was amplified by immunoSEQ multiplex PCR. This amplification extended across 54 Vbeta and 13 Jbeta segments. TCRdb re-called the immunoSEQ multiplex PCR reads with MiXCR, one entry per CDR3 protein. The sample shows some 160,000 distinct CDR3 sequences, about 92% of them seen only once. The authors negatively isolated CD8+ and CD4+ T cells and FACS-enriched TEMRA cells.

This receptor was identified in a human donor in good health. The V call is TRBV5-1, the J call TRBJ2-5; TRBD2 matches at 9 bases. The sequencing input was CD4+ T cells from PBMCs. The CDR3 reads CASSVGTSRETQYF. CDR3 DNA sequence: TGCGCCAGCAGCGTTGGGACTAGCCGAGAGACCCAGTACTTC.